This TCR beta chain was captured by sequencing in a study of blood T cell repertoires in COVID-19. Overall study context: Spain, Italy and the United States supplied samples that represented acute and convalescent COVID-19.

Germline V gene sequence: CDR1 MNHEY, CDR2 SMNVEV (reference sequence). Trimming left V 2 bases short and J 4 bases short, with 8 bases between. CDR3 length: 13 residues. In the original workflow: Quantification of nucleated cells was approximated via reference gene primer amplification. The data were produced by immunoSEQ multiplex PCR, yet TCRdb's version contains in-frame clones alone and is incomplete. V and J calls and clone size follow that table, whereas D and trimming were derived from the DNA. The sample holds 200,000 or so clones, approximately 91% seen once. This receptor was taken from a woman aged 60 to 75 with acute or convalescent COVID-19. Source material: peripheral blood. The rearrangement uses TRBV27 and TRBJ1-1; D uncertain. The CDR3 DNA reads TGTGCCAGCAGTTTAGACGGACTCACTGAAGCTTTCTTT. This codes for CASSLDGLTEAFF.